These 10 T cell receptor beta chains share one sample of origin, sequenced in a study of PD-1 blockade in classical Hodgkin lymphoma. Brentuximab vedotin exposure varied, and every patient relapsed after autologous stem cell transplantation. Data came from immunoSEQ multiplex PCR; TCRdb stores just in-frame clones and leaves some out. This table has 30,000 to 40,000 clones, less than 85% appearing once. Material: peripheral blood mononuclear cells (PBMCs), obtained before the second cycle of nivolumab. These receptors were collected from a human donor with classical Hodgkin lymphoma.

This chain's CDR3 is CASRGDSTDTQYF. In nucleotides, the CDR3 is TGTGCCAGCAGGGGGGATAGCACAGATACGCAGTATTTT. The chain uses TRBV5-4 and TRBJ2-3, with D possibly being TRBD1 or TRBD2 (5 bases each). V lost 5 bases to trimming and J lost 0 bases, with 7 bases between them. The CDR3 has 13 amino acids. From germline, CDR1 is SGHNT and CDR2 YYREEE (reference sequence).

This clone appeared a few times. The rearrangement links TRBV5-1 to TRBJ1-1; 7 bases match TRBD1. Trimming took 4 bases from V and 4 from J; bases not matched to a gene: 10. This CDR3 region has 15 residues. Germline CDR1 is SGHRS and CDR2 is YFSETQ. The CDR3 reads CASSPTYDRATEAFF. The CDR3 DNA reads TGCGCCAGCAGCCCAACATATGACAGGGCCACTGAAGCTTTCTTT.

Only a few counts were recorded for this clone. The V gene is TRBV9, the J gene TRBJ2-7, with 10 positions matching TRBD1. The CDR3 is 14 amino acids. The V segment lost 0 bases and the J segment 4 bases; nucleotides outside the gene matches: 1. The germline V gene has CDR1 SGDLS and CDR2 YYNGEE. In DNA, the CDR3 is TGTGCCAGCAGCGTAGGACAGGGGGCTTACGAGCAGTACTTC. Translated, it gives CASSVGQGAYEQYF.

Only one count was recorded for this clone. The chain recombines TRBV25-1 with TRBJ1-5, with TRBD1 as a possible D gene (5 bases). Germline V lookup: CDR1 MGHDK, CDR2 SYGVNS. Trimming pared 5 bases from V and 1 base from J, leaving 9 bases between. The length of the CDR3 is 14 residues. This CDR3 is CASSTGGSNQPQHF. For the CDR3, the DNA is TGTGCCAGCAGTACCGGGGGGAGCAATCAGCCCCAGCATTTT. The complete variable domain, with remaining parts taken from reference TRBV25-1 and TRBJ1-5, reads EADIYQTPRYLVIGTGKKITLECSQTMGHDKMYWYQQDPGMELHLIHYSYGVNSTEKGDLSSESTVSRIRTEHFPLTLESARPSHTSQYLCASSTGGSNQPQHFGDGTRLSIL.

In this sample, this clone turned up once. This chain joins TRBV13 and TRBJ2-7, with 12 bases fitting TRBD1. With V trimmed by 6 bases and J by 13 bases, 10 bases remained unmatched. Per germline, CDR1 PRHDT and CDR2 FYEKMQ (reference sequence). This CDR3 is 13 amino acids long. CDR3 protein: CASSQGQGAPGYF. The CDR3 DNA reads TGTGCCAGCAGTCAGGGACAGGGGGCTCCCGGATACTTC.

This chain links TRBV6-1 with TRBJ1-6; D unclear. The V gene lost 2 bases and the J gene lost 3 bases, with 5 bases spanning the gap. Germline-derived CDR1 and CDR2 are MNHNS and SASEGT. This CDR3 has 14 residues. CDR3 DNA sequence: TGTGCCAGCAGTGAATCGCGCTATAATTCACCCCTCCACTTT. It specifies CASSESRYNSPLHF.

The gene calls are TRBV11-2 and TRBJ2-7, with D hard to call. Germline CDR1 SGHAT, CDR2 FQNNGV. This CDR3 has 14 residues. Trimming removed 5 bases at V and 1 base at J, with 12 bases between. The CDR3 coding sequence is TGTGCCAGCAGCCTCAGAAGCCGGTCCTACGAGCAGTACTTC. Translating gives CASSLRSRSYEQYF.

The chain couples TRBV19 to TRBJ1-5; no definite D call. The germline gives CDR1 LNHDA, CDR2 SQIVND (reference sequence). The CDR3 contains 15 residues. Trimming left V 3 bases short and J 5 bases short, with 14 bases between. The CDR3 DNA reads TGTGCCAGTAGTATTGGGCACAAAGGCCATCAGCCCCAGCATTTT. Translating gives CASSIGHKGHQPQHF.

This clone has just one count. V and J are TRBV7-2 and TRBJ2-3, with 9 bases aligning to TRBD1. This CDR3 comprises 18 residues. The germline V gene has CDR1 SGHTA and CDR2 FQGNSA. The J segment lost 0 bases and the V segment lost 8 bases, leaving 15 bases of the junction unmatched. CDR3 coding DNA: TGTGCCAGCTATCACTCGGGACAGGGCCTCCCTAGCACAGATACGCAGTATTTT. Encoded protein: CASYHSGQGLPSTDTQYF.

The chain has TRBV4-1 and TRBJ2-7; the D is unclear. The V gene lost 0 bases and the J gene lost 3 bases, with 12 bases spanning the gap. Germline loops: CDR1 MGHRA, CDR2 YSYEKL. There are 15 residues in the CDR3. The CDR3 coding sequence is TGCGCCAGCAGCCAAGATATAACCGGGCGCTACGAGCAGTACTTC. It codes for CASSQDITGRYEQYF.